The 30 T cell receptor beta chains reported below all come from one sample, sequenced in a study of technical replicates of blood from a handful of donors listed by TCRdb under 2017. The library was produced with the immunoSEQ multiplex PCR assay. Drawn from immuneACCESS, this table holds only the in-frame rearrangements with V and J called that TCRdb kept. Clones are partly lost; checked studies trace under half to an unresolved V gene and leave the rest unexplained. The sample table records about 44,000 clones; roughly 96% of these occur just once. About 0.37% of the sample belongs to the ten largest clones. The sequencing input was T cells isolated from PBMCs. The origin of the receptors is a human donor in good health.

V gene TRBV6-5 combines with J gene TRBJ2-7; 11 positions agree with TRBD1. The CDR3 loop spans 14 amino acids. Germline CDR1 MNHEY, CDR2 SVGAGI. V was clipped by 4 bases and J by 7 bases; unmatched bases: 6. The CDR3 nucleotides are TGTGCCAGCAGTTTCGGGACAGGGGGAGATGAGCAGTACTTC. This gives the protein CASSFGTGGDEQYF.

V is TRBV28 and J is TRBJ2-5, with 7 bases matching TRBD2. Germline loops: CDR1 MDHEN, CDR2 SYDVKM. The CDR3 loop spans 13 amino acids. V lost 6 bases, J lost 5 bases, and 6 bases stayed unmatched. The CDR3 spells CASSPGLEETQYF. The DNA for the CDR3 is TGTGCCAGCAGCCCTGGACTAGAGGAGACCCAGTACTTC.

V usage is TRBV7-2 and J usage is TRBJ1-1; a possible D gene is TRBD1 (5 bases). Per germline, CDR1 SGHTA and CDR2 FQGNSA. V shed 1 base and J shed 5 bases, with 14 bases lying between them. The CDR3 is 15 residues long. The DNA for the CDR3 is TGTGCCAGCAGCTTAGTAGATAGTCCAGGGACTGAAGCTTTCTTT. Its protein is CASSLVDSPGTEAFF.

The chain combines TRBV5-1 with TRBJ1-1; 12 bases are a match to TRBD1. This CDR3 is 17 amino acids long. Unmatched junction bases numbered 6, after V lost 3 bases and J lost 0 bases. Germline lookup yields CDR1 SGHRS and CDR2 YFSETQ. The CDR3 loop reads CASSYGTGGVLNTEAFF. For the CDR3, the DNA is TGCGCCAGCAGCTATGGGACAGGGGGCGTTTTGAACACTGAAGCTTTCTTT. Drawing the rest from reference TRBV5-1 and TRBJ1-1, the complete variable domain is KAGVTQTPRYLIKTRGQQVTLSCSPISGHRSVSWYQQTPGQGLQFLFEYFSETQRNKGNFPGRFSGRQFSNSRSEMNVSTLELGDSALYLCASSYGTGGVLNTEAFFGQGTRLTVV.

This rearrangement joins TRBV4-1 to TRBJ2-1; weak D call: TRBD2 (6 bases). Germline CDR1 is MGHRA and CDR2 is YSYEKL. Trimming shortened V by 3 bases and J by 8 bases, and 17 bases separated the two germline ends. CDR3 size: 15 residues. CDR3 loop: CASSQLAGTGDEQFF. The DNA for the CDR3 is TGCGCCAGCAGCCAGCTCGCCGGGACGGGGGATGAGCAGTTCTTC.

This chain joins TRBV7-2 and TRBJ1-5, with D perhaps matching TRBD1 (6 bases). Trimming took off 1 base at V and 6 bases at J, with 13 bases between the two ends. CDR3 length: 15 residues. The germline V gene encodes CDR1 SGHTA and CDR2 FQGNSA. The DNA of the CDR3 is TGTGCCAGCAGCTTAGATGGACAGCCGGGTCAGCCCCAGCATTTT. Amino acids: CASSLDGQPGQPQHF.

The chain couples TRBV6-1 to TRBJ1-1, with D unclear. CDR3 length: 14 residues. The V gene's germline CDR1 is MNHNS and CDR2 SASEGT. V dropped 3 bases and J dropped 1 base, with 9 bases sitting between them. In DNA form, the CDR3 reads TGTGCCAGCAGTGAGTACCACAGGAACACTGAAGCTTTCTTT. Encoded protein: CASSEYHRNTEAFF.

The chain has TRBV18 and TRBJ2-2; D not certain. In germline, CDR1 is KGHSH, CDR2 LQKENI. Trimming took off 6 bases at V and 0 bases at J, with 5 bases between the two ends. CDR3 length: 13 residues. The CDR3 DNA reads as TGTGCCAGCTCCCCGGCGAACACCGGGGAGCTGTTTTTT. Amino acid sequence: CASSPANTGELFF.

The CDR3 spells CASRRANEKLFF. CDR3 sequence (DNA): TGTGCTAGTAGGCGGGCTAATGAAAAACTGTTTTTT. The chain recombines TRBV7-6 with TRBJ1-4; D remains ambiguous. The length of the CDR3 is 12 residues. Germline lookup yields CDR1 SGHVS and CDR2 FNYEAQ. The complete variable domain, with remaining parts taken from reference TRBV7-6 and TRBJ1-4, reads GAGVSQSPRYKVTKRGQDVALRCDPISGHVSLYWYRQALGQGPEFLTYFNYEAQQDKSGLPNDRFSAERPEGSISTLTIQRTEQRDSAMYRCASRRANEKLFFGSGTQLSVL.

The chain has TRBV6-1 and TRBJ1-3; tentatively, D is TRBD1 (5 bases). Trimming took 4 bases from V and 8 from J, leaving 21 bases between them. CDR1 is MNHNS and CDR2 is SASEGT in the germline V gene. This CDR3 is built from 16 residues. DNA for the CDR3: TGTGCCAGCAGTGCCCAATCGCCGGGGGTAGGAGACACCATATATTTT. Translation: CASSAQSPGVGDTIYF.

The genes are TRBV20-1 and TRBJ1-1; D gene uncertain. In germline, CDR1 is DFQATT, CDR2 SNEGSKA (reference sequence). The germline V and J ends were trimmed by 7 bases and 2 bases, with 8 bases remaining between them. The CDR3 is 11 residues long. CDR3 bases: TGCAGTGTCTCGTCCAACACTGAAGCTTTCTTT. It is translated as CSVSSNTEAFF.

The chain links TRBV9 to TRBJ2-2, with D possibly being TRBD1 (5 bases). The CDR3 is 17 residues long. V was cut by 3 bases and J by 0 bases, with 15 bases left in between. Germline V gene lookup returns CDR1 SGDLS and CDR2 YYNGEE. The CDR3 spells CASSGILLTANTGELFF. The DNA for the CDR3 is TGTGCCAGCAGCGGAATACTTTTGACAGCGAACACCGGGGAGCTGTTTTTT. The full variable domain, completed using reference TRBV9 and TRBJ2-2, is DSGVTQTPKHLITATGQRVTLRCSPRSGDLSVYWYQQSLDQGLQFLIQYYNGEERAKGNILERFSAQQFPDLHSELNLSSLELGDSALYFCASSGILLTANTGELFFGEGSRLTVL.

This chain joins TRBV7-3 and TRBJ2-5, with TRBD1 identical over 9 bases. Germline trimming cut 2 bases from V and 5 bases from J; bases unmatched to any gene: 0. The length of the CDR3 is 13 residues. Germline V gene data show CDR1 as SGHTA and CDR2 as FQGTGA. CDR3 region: CASSLDRGETQYF. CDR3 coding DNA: TGTGCCAGCAGCTTAGACAGGGGGGAGACCCAGTACTTC.

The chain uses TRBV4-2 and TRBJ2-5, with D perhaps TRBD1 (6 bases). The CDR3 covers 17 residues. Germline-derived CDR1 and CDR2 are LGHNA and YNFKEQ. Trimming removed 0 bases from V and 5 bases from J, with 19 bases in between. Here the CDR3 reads CASSQDNKDSRLETQYF. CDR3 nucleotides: TGTGCCAGCAGCCAAGATAACAAGGACAGCAGGTTGGAGACCCAGTACTTC.

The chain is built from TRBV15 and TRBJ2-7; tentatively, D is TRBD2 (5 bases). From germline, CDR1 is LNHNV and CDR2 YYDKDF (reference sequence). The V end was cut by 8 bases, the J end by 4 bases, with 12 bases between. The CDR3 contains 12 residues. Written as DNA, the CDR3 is TGTGCCACCTCCAAGGGAGTTTACGAGCAGTACTTC. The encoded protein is CATSKGVYEQYF.

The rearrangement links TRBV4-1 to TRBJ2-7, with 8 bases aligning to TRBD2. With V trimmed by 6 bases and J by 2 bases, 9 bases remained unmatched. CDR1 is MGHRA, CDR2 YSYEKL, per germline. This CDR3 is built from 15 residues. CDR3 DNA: TGCGCCAGCAGTGAACGGGGGGGGAACACCTACGAGCAGTACTTC. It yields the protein CASSERGGNTYEQYF.

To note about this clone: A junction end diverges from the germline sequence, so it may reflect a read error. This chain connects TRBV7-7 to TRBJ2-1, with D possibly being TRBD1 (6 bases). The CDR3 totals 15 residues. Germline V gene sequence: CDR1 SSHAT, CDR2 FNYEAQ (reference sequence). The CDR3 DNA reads TGTGCTAGCAGCTTATCCGCAGGGGACTACAATGAGCAGTTCTTC. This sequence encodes CASSLSAGDYNEQFF.

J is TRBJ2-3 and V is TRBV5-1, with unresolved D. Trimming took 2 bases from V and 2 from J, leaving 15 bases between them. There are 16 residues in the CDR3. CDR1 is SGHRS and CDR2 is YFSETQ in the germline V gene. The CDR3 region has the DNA TGCGCCAGCAGCTTAGAAGTATGGCCCTCCACAGATACGCAGTATTTT. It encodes CASSLEVWPSTDTQYF.

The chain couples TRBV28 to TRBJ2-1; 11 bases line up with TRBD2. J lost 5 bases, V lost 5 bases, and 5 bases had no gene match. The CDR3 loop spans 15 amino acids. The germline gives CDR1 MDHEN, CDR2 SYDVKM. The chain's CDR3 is CASSMIAGGDNEQFF. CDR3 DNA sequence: TGTGCCAGCAGTATGATAGCGGGAGGGGACAATGAGCAGTTCTTC.

The CDR3 loop is CASSLSSSRLNTGELFF. The CDR3 nucleotides are TGTGCCAGCAGCTTGTCTTCGTCTAGACTTAACACCGGGGAGCTGTTTTTT. The V gene is TRBV5-6, the J gene TRBJ2-2; D is ambiguous. CDR1 and CDR2 (germline): SGHDT, YYEEEE. The CDR3 loop spans 17 amino acids. The V end was cut by 1 base, the J end by 2 bases, with 15 bases between. Full variable domain (missing parts from reference TRBV5-6 and TRBJ2-2): DAGVTQSPTHLIKTRGQQVTLRCSPKSGHDTVSWYQQALGQGPQFIFQYYEEEERQRGNFPDRFSGHQFPNYSSELNVNALLLGDSALYLCASSLSSSRLNTGELFFGEGSRLTVL.

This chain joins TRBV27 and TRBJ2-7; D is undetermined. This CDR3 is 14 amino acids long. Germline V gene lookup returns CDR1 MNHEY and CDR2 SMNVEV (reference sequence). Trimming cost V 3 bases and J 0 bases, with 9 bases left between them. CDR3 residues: CASSFGSVSYEQYF. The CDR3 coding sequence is TGTGCCAGCAGTTTTGGCAGCGTCTCCTACGAGCAGTACTTC.

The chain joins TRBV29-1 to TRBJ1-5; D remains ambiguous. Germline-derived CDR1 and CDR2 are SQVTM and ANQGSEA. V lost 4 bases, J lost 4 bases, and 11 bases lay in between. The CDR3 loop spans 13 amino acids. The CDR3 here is CSVAEGLNQPQHF. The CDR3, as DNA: TGCAGCGTTGCGGAGGGATTGAATCAGCCCCAGCATTTT. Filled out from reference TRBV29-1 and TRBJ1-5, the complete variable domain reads SAVISQKPSRDICQRGTSLTIQCQVDSQVTMMFWYRQQPGQSLTLIATANQGSEATYESGFVIDKFPISRPNLTFSTLTVSNMSPEDSSIYLCSVAEGLNQPQHFGDGTRLSIL.

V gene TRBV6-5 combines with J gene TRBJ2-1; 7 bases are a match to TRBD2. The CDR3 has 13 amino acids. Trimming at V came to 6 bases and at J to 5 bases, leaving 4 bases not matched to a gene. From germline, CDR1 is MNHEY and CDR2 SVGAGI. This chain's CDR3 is CASSRRGDNEQFF. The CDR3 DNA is TGTGCCAGCAGCCGCCGGGGGGACAATGAGCAGTTCTTC.

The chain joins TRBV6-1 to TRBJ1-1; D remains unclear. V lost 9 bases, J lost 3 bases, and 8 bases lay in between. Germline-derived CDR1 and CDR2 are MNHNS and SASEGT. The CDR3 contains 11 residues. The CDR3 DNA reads TGTGCCAGTGAGAGGTACACTGAAGCTTTCTTT. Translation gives CASERYTEAFF.

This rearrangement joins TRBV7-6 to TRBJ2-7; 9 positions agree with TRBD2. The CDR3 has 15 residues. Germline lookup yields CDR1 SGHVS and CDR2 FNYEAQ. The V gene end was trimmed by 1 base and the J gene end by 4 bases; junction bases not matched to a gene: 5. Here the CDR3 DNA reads TGTGCCAGCAGCTTAGGGGCGGGAGGGATTTACGAGCAGTACTTC. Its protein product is CASSLGAGGIYEQYF.

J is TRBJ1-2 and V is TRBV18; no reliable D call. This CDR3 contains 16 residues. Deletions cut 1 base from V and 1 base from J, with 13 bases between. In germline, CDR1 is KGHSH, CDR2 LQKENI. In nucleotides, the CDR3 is TGTGCCAGCTCACCACTCCCTCAGCGAAATAACTATGGCTACACCTTC. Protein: CASSPLPQRNNYGYTF.

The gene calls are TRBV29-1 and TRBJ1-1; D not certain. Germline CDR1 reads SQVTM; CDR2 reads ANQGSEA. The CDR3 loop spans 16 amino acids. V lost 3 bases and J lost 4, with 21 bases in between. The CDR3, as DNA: TGCAGCGTTGACATCTGGCGGCAGGAGGTCGGCACTGAAGCTTTCTTT. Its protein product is CSVDIWRQEVGTEAFF. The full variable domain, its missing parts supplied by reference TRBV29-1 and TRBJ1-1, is SAVISQKPSRDICQRGTSLTIQCQVDSQVTMMFWYRQQPGQSLTLIATANQGSEATYESGFVIDKFPISRPNLTFSTLTVSNMSPEDSSIYLCSVDIWRQEVGTEAFFGQGTRLTVV.

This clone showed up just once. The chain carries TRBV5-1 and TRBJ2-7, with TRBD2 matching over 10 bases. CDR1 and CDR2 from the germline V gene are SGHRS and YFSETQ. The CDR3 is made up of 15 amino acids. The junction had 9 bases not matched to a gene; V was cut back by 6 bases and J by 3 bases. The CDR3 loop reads CASKATSGDLYEQYF. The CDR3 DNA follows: TGCGCCAGCAAGGCCACTAGCGGGGACCTCTACGAGCAGTACTTC.

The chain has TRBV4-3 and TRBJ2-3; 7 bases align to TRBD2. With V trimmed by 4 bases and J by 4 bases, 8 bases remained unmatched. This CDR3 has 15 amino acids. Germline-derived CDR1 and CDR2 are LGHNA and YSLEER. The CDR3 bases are TGCGCCAGCAGCCTCGAAGGGCGGGAGTCAGATACGCAGTATTTT. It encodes CASSLEGRESDTQYF.

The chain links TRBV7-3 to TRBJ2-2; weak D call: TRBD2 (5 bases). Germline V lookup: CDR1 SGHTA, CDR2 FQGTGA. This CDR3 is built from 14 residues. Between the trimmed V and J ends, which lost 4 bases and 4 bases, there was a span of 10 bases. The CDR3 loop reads CASSSGLSTGELFF. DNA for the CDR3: TGTGCCAGCAGCTCTGGACTGAGCACCGGGGAGCTGTTTTTT.